This TCR beta chain came from a study of T-cell memory formation after mild COVID-19. As for the study in general: Among the donors, TCR clusters were largely specific to each donor.

This clonotype has a count of ten or more. The antigen is undetermined. TCRdb independently ran MiXCR on the 5' RACE reads; one entry per CDR3 protein. The table includes approximately 260,000 distinct CDR3 sequences, about a sixth detected once. The study's findings and limits: In pre-infection memory, a portion of responding clones appeared, which suggested that cross-reactive memory joined. In second-wave clones peaking day 37, SARS-CoV-2 specificity remained unconfirmed. CD4/CD8 balance characterized clones contracting day 15 to 85, and CD4+ skew characterized later expanders.

Per germline, CDR1 SGHAT and CDR2 FQNNGV. V shed 5 bases and J 5 bases; nucleotides not matched to a gene: 11. CDR3 size: 17 residues. The chain links TRBV11-2 to TRBJ2-5, with 13 positions matching TRBD2. Material: PBMCs or a T cell subset sorted from them (not recorded which). The clonotype comes from a man between 18 and 29 years old who had mild COVID-19 (a few samples of this study predate the infection). Cell type and time point are not known. In DNA, the CDR3 is TGTGCCAGCAGCCCGGGACTAGCGGGGCTCCTGGGGGAGACCCAGTACTTC. Translating gives CASSPGLAGLLGETQYF.